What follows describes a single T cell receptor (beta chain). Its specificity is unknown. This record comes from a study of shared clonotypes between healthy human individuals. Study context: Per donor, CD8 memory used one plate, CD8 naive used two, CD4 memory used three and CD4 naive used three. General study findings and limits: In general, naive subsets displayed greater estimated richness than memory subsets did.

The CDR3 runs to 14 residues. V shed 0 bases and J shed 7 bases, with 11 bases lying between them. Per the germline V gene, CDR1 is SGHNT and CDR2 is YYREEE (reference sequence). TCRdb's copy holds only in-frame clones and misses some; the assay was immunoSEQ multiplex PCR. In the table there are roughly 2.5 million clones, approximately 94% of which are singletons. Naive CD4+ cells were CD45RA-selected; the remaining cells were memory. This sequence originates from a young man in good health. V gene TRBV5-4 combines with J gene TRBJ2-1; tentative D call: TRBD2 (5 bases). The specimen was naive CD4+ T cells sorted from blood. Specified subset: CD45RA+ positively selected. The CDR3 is CASSLVGEGNEQFF. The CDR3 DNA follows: TGTGCCAGCAGCTTGGTGGGAGAAGGGAATGAGCAGTTCTTC. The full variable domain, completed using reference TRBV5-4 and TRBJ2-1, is ETGVTQSPTHLIKTRGQQVTLRCSSQSGHNTVSWYQQALGQGPQFIFQYYREEENGRGNFPPRFSGLQFPNYSSELNVNALELDDSALYLCASSLVGEGNEQFFGPGTRLTVL.